This T cell receptor (beta chain) was identified during a study of cytomegalovirus exposure and HLA in healthy donors. On the study more broadly: Across about 400 genotyped donors, 65% to 90% landed in the Caucasian-associated ancestry cluster.

Germline V gene sequence: CDR1 PRHDT, CDR2 FYEKMQ (reference sequence). The V and J ends lost 0 bases and 8 bases respectively, with 22 bases between them. The CDR3 contains 17 residues. Notes on this clone: Its antigen is as yet unknown.

Study results and caveats: Serostatus for CMV was the only available immune exposure information.

Use of 60 Vbeta and 13 Jbeta primers characterized the PCR. Some clones are missing from TCRdb's copy, which holds only in-frame ones; the method was immunoSEQ multiplex PCR. Of 95,000 to 150,000 clones listed, 65% to 80% are singletons. Sample: PBMCs. The chain links TRBV13 to TRBJ1-2; D might be TRBD1 (5 bases). The TCR sequence derives from a human donor in good health. CDR3 loop: CASSLGGGRWRQHGYTF. CDR3 DNA sequence: TGTGCCAGCAGCTTAGGGGGGGGTCGCTGGCGACAGCACGGCTACACCTTC.